This T cell receptor (beta chain) came from a study of control samples from healthy donors and cancer patients. Repertoires were generated with immunoSEQ multiplex PCR, while TCRdb's copy carries only in-frame clones and drops some. The sample has roughly 98,000 clones; more than 80% are singletons. Trimming at V came to 2 bases and at J to 5 bases, leaving 4 bases not matched to a gene. Germline CDR1 MGHRA, CDR2 YSYEKL. The CDR3 contains 15 residues. The sample comprised blood. V and J are TRBV4-1 and TRBJ2-2; 8 nucleotides line up with TRBD2. The receptor's source is a man between 18 and 35 years old in good health. The CDR3, as DNA: TGCGCCAGCAGCCAATCCGGGGGGGTTACCGGGGAGCTGTTTTTT. Its protein product is CASSQSGGVTGELFF.